A selection of T cell receptor beta chains follows, all from one sample in a study of T cell changes during pregnancy in multiple sclerosis. TCRdb keeps only in-frame clones here, not all; method: immunoSEQ multiplex PCR. The repertoire holds tens of thousands of clones, with 80% to 95% as singletons. The starting material was CD8+ T cells from peripheral blood mononuclear cells, obtained after pregnancy. These receptors were obtained from a female donor with multiple sclerosis, enrolled in a pregnancy study. Each CDR3 is given with its conserved first and last residue. The order of the fields is clone size, J gene, D gene, V gene, CDR3 protein, CDR3 DNA. D genes are given only for firm matches. A clone size is listed for some rows: how often the clone was seen (once, few, many), or a class if it is expanded.

>few|TRBJ2-5|.|TRBV7-8
CASSSGEETQYF
TGTGCCAGCAGCTCCGGGGAAGAGACCCAGTACTTC
>few|TRBJ1-2|.|TRBV7-9
CASSLISEGYTF
TGTGCCAGCAGCTTAATATCGGAGGGCTACACCTTC
>.|TRBJ1-5|TRBD1|TRBV13
CASSLTGGDRGNQPQHF
TGTGCCAGCAGCCTGACAGGGGGCGATCGGGGCAATCAGCCCCAGCATTTT
>.|TRBJ2-7|.|TRBV28
CASRPPGTLYEQYF
TGTGCCAGCAGGCCACCCGGGACACTCTACGAGCAGTACTTC
>.|TRBJ2-1|.|TRBV9
CASSVEGVAYNEQFF
TGTGCCAGCAGCGTAGAGGGGGTAGCGTACAATGAGCAGTTCTTC
>.|TRBJ1-5|.|TRBV4-1
CASSQEGGASNQPQHF
TGCGCCAGCAGCCAAGAGGGGGGAGCGAGCAATCAGCCCCAGCATTTT
>.|TRBJ1-1|.|TRBV16
CASSQVEAMNTEAFF
TGTGCCAGCAGCCAGGTCGAGGCAATGAACACTGAAGCTTTCTTT
>.|TRBJ2-1|.|TRBV7-8
CASSLVGEGNEQFF
TGTGCCAGCAGCTTAGTAGGTGAGGGCAATGAGCAGTTCTTC
>.|TRBJ1-5|TRBD1|TRBV27
CASSSIHRGGQPQHF
TGTGCCAGCAGTTCAATTCACAGGGGGGGACAGCCCCAGCATTTT
>.|TRBJ1-1|.|TRBV6-5
CASSYGTWREAFF
TGTGCCAGCAGTTACGGGACATGGCGTGAAGCTTTCTTT
>few|TRBJ1-2|TRBD1|TRBV4-2
CASSQDPGTGVYGYTF
TGTGCCAGCAGCCAAGACCCCGGGACAGGGGTTTATGGCTACACCTTC
>.|TRBJ2-7|.|TRBV27
CASSSSGATSYEQYF
TGTGCCAGCAGTTCCTCAGGGGCCACTTCCTACGAGCAGTACTTC
>.|TRBJ1-1|.|TRBV6-5
CASSRGTVWDTEAFF
TGTGCCAGCAGTCGGGGGACCGTGTGGGACACTGAAGCTTTCTTT
>.|TRBJ1-4|TRBD1|TRBV6-4
CASRAGQGTGELFF
TGTGCCAGCAGGGCCGGACAGGGGACCGGGGAACTGTTTTTT
>.|TRBJ1-2|TRBD1|TRBV27
CTSRGQGPDGYTF
TGTACCAGCAGGGGACAGGGCCCCGATGGCTACACCTTC
>few|TRBJ1-1|.|TRBV4-3
CASSQDRVNTEAFF
TGCGCCAGCAGCCAAGACAGGGTGAACACTGAAGCTTTCTTT
>.|TRBJ2-7|.|TRBV2
CASSAGPYEQYF
TGTGCCAGCAGTGCTGGGCCCTACGAGCAGTACTTC
>.|TRBJ1-2|TRBD1|TRBV7-9
CASSPGQELYGYTF
TGTGCCAGCAGCCCCGGACAGGAACTTTATGGCTACACCTTC
>.|TRBJ2-1|.|TRBV19
CASGLAGIYNEQFF
TGTGCCAGTGGTTTGGCAGGGATCTACAATGAGCAGTTCTTC
>.|TRBJ2-5|.|TRBV18
CASSPNRTQYF
TGTGCCAGCTCACCAAATAGGACCCAGTACTTC
>.|TRBJ2-1|.|TRBV7-9
CASSDRDSYNEQFF
TGTGCCAGCAGCGACCGGGACTCGTACAATGAGCAGTTCTTC
>.|TRBJ1-2|.|TRBV5-4
CASSFLSGGEDGYTF
TGTGCCAGCAGCTTCTTGTCGGGGGGGGAGGATGGCTACACCTTC
>.|TRBJ1-5|.|TRBV28
CASSPDISNQPQHF
TGTGCCAGCAGCCCAGACATTAGCAATCAGCCCCAGCATTTT
>.|TRBJ1-1|TRBD1|TRBV30
CATLTGSTEAFF
TGTGCCACCTTGACAGGGTCAACTGAAGCTTTCTTT
>.|TRBJ1-4|.|TRBV27
CASSFRTSTNEKLFF
TGTGCCAGCAGTTTTAGGACATCAACTAATGAAAAACTGTTTTTT
>once|TRBJ2-5|.|TRBV9
CASSVEDGGLQETQYF
TGTGCCAGCAGCGTAGAAGACGGGGGACTTCAAGAGACCCAGTACTTC
>.|TRBJ1-1|.|TRBV7-8
CASSPFNRALGAFF
TGTGCCAGCAGCCCATTTAACAGGGCGTTAGGAGCTTTCTTT
>few|TRBJ2-2|.|TRBV6-4
CASSDSEFTGELFF
TGTGCCAGCAGTGACTCCGAGTTCACCGGGGAGCTGTTTTTT
>.|TRBJ2-3|TRBD2|TRBV13
CASSVGTSGRSGATTQYF
TGTGCCAGCAGCGTCGGGACTAGCGGGAGGTCCGGGGCGACTACGCAGTATTTT
>.|TRBJ2-5|TRBD1|TRBV15
CATSSWTGVGGETQYF
TGTGCCACCAGCAGCTGGACAGGGGTGGGTGGAGAGACCCAGTACTTC
>.|TRBJ1-2|TRBD1|TRBV6-5
CASGTGSNYGYTF
TGTGCCAGCGGGACAGGGTCCAACTATGGCTACACCTTC
>.|TRBJ1-2|.|TRBV7-9
CASSSTVYGYTF
TGTGCCAGCAGCTCGACAGTCTATGGCTACACCTTC
>.|TRBJ1-5|.|TRBV7-2
CASSFQDSNQPQHF
TGTGCCAGCAGCTTCCAGGATAGCAATCAGCCCCAGCATTTT
>.|TRBJ1-4|TRBD1|TRBV15
CATSGSGQGAEKLFF
TGTGCCACCAGCGGATCCGGACAGGGCGCTGAAAAACTGTTTTTT